The clone carrying this T cell receptor beta chain was observed many times. The antigen is undetermined. This beta chain represents an off-target read in a library built for alpha chains; its size is of limited meaning. This specimen belongs to a study of spatial heterogeneity in lung cancer. Looking at the study overall: Consistent detection of more beta-chain than alpha-chain sequences was observed. Findings and caveats of the study: Intratumoral expanded alpha and beta TCR counts were found to track tumor mutation counts.

The CDR3 runs 16 residues. Per the germline V gene, CDR1 is SEHNR and CDR2 is FQNEAQ (reference sequence). Trimming stripped 4 bases from V and 5 bases from J, with 17 bases between. This sample's time point: sample taken at primary tumor resection. Donation came from approximately 69 patients with untreated early-stage non-small cell lung cancer. Unsorted tumor, nontumor lung tissue or cryopreserved PBMC supplied the whole RNA. Using its own MiXCR run on the 5' RACE reads, TCRdb lists one record per CDR3 protein. The sample shows fewer than 8,500 distinct CDR3 sequences, less than 9% of them seen only once.

V is TRBV7-9 and J is TRBJ2-2, with D maybe TRBD2 (6 bases). This sequence originates from a female donor with early-stage non-small cell lung cancer. The source material was lung tumor tissue, sampled at surgery. The CDR3 is CASSSLRGERTGELFF. CDR3 nucleotides: TGTGCCAGCAGCTCCTTGCGGGGAGAGCGAACCGGGGAGCTGTTTTTT.